This T cell receptor (beta chain) derives from a study of blood T cell repertoires in COVID-19 (dated by TCRdb to 2020 to 2021). With regard to the full study: Samples covering the acute and convalescent phases of COVID-19 were provided by collaborators in the United States, Italy and Spain. The prospective study material was composed of cDNA or gDNA derived from T cells, B-cell-depleted T cells, or PBMCs. The dataset comprised deeply sampled blood TCRbeta repertoires from subjects exposed to, actively infected with, or recovered from COVID-19. A freely available public database, intended as a resource for researchers studying the immune response to SARS-CoV-2, is where the repertoires were released. The samples were drawn from two sources: the first 160 participants of the ongoing ImmuneRACE study, and 1,254 subjects contributed by 6 global collaborators. Nearly every sample came with metadata listing a de-identified subject ID, COVID-19 status, age in years and sex. Where HLA class I and class II types were available, the types were taken from metadata supplied by the sample provider, not from assay-based typing. Paper-wide results and their limitations: Clinical and demographic metadata were provided uncurated, with the amount varying by source and participant.

TCRbeta CDR3 regions were amplified from genomic DNA by means of the immunoSEQ Assay, a bias-controlled multiplex PCR. Per the original workflow: The number of nucleated cells in each sample was estimated from the amplification of reference gene primers within the assay. Sequence reads were collapsed and filtered to measure the absolute abundance of every unique TCRbeta CDR3 rearrangement. For each sample, productive Simpson clonality was calculated as the square root of Simpson's diversity index over productive rearrangements. TCRdb limited this immuneACCESS table to in-frame rearrangements with V and J called. A share of clones is missing; checked studies link under half to unresolved V genes, and the rest is unexplained. V and J calls and clone size are given by that table; D and trimming were obtained from the DNA. This sample holds about half a million clones; approximately 83% were observed only once. The ten largest clones capture 3% to 3.5% of the sample.

This clone has only a few counts. Its antigen specificity is not known. It has no much larger one-base neighbor in the sample; base qualities were not kept. For CDR1 and CDR2, the germline V gene (reference sequence) lists LNHDA and SQIVND. V and J are truncated by 10 bases and 6 bases respectively, leaving an intervening sequence of 13 bases. The CDR3 spans 11 residues, from the cysteine through the phenylalanine. Of the read, only the CDR3 DNA is kept; its 33 bases are in frame from base 1. Each collaborating institution followed its own protocols to collect whole blood in K2EDTA tubes. For TCRbeta analysis, collaborator samples were shipped as frozen whole blood, as isolated PBMCs, or as DNA extracted from either sample type.

The source of this sequence is a human donor in a cohort sampled during active COVID-19. The rearranged chain carries TRBV19 and TRBJ2-7; possibly the D gene is TRBD2, per 5 matching bases. Sequencing was performed on peripheral blood. The CDR3 protein is CATRAVSEQYF. The sequence in DNA is TGTGCCACAAGAGCGGTCAGCGAGCAGTACTTC.